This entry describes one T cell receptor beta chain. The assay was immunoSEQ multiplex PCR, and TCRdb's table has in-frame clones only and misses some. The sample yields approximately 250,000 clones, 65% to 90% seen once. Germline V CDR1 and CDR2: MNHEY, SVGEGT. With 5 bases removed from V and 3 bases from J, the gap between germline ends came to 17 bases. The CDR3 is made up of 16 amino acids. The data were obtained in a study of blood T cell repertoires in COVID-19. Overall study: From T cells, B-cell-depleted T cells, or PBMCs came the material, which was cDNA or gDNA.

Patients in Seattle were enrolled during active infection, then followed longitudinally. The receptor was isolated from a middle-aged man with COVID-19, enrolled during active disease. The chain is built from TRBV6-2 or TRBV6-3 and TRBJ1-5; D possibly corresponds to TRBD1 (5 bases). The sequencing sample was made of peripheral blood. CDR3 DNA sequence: TGTGCCAGCAGTCCCGACAGTGCCTGGGACAATCAGCCCCAGCATTTT. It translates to CASSPDSAWDNQPQHF.